The 30 T cell receptor beta chains given below trace back to one sample, sequenced in a study of beta chain features in type 1 diabetes. Expressed TCRB transcripts were sequenced because the entire RNA isolate underwent reverse transcription. TCRdb keeps only in-frame clones here, not all; method: immunoSEQ multiplex PCR. The repertoire holds some 270,000 clones, with roughly an eighth as singletons. Sequences were obtained from naive CD4+ T cells from blood. The source of these receptors is a woman in her forties in good health.

V usage is TRBV29-1 and J usage is TRBJ2-2; TRBD1 is a possible D gene (6 bases). CDR1 and CDR2 from the germline V gene are SQVTM and ANQGSEA. This CDR3 region has 16 residues. Deletions cut 7 bases from V and 0 bases from J, with 18 bases between. CDR3 nucleotides: TGCAGCGGAGGGGATAGCAGGGGAGCGAACACCGGGGAGCTGTTTTTT. Translation gives CSGGDSRGANTGELFF.

The chain couples TRBV2 to TRBJ2-5; TRBD2 matches 7 bases. The CDR3 is made up of 13 amino acids. The germline V gene has CDR1 SNHLY and CDR2 FYNNEI. The V and J ends lost 6 bases and 7 bases, in that order; junction bases with no gene match: 8. The CDR3 reads CASRGDPGGTQYF. CDR3 bases: TGTGCCAGCAGGGGAGACCCGGGGGGGACCCAGTACTTC.

The CDR3 region is CASSGWGLAGGETQYF. In nucleotides, the CDR3 is TGTGCCAGCAGCGGATGGGGGTTAGCGGGGGGAGAGACCCAGTACTTC. The V and J genes are TRBV9 and TRBJ2-5, with 10 bases matching TRBD2. The CDR3 loop spans 16 amino acids. With V trimmed by 3 bases and J by 4 bases, 9 bases remained unmatched. The germline CDR1 and CDR2 sequences are SGDLS and YYNGEE.

This clone has more than one count but fewer than ten. The chain combines TRBV2 with TRBJ2-3; 7 bases line up with TRBD1. V lost 8 bases, J lost 1 base, and 3 bases stayed unmatched. Germline loops: CDR1 SNHLY, CDR2 FYNNEI. This CDR3 is 13 amino acids long. The CDR3 loop is CASDRDRTDTQYF. In nucleotides, the CDR3 is TGTGCCAGCGACAGGGATCGCACAGATACGCAGTATTTT.

This clone has a handful of counts. The rearrangement joins TRBV27 to TRBJ2-1, with 14 bases aligning to TRBD2. Germline CDR1 reads MNHEY; CDR2 reads SMNVEV (reference sequence). There are 15 residues in the CDR3. The trim removed 8 bases at V and 7 bases at J, leaving 7 bases unmatched. The CDR3 is CASGRLAGGQNEQFF. CDR3 in DNA: TGTGCCAGCGGTCGACTAGCGGGGGGGCAAAATGAGCAGTTCTTC.

The V gene is TRBV7-7, the J gene TRBJ2-2; the D is unclear. The germline V gene encodes CDR1 SSHAT and CDR2 FNYEAQ (reference sequence). The CDR3 is 12 amino acids. Trimming took 2 bases from V and 7 from J, leaving 5 bases between them. CDR3 residues: CASSLLNGELFF. The CDR3, as DNA: TGTGCCAGCAGCTTACTTAACGGGGAGCTGTTTTTT.

This clone was seen a handful of times. This chain connects TRBV2 to TRBJ1-5, with D possibly being TRBD1 (6 bases). This CDR3 contains 12 residues. Germline V gives CDR1 SNHLY, CDR2 FYNNEI. Trimming cost V 1 base and J 10 bases, with 8 bases left between them. CDR3 sequence (DNA): TGTGCCAGCAGTGAAGACAGGGACCCCCAGCATTTT. It yields the protein CASSEDRDPQHF. The full variable domain, completed using reference TRBV2 and TRBJ1-5, is EPEVTQTPSHQVTQMGQEVILRCVPISNHLYFYWYRQILGQKVEFLVSFYNNEISEKSEIFDDQFSVERPDGSNFTLKIRSTKLEDSAMYFCASSEDRDPQHFGDGTRLSIL.

This clone was observed a handful of times. This sample includes further DNA sequences coding for the same CDR3. The rearrangement links TRBV19 to TRBJ2-7; TRBD1 agrees at 11 bases. V lost 8 bases, J lost 2 bases, and 5 bases stayed unmatched. The CDR3 consists of 14 residues. Germline CDR1 LNHDA, CDR2 SQIVND (reference sequence). The DNA for the CDR3 is TGTGCCAGTTCTCCGGGACAGGGGGCCTACGAGCAGTACTTC. This translates into CASSPGQGAYEQYF.

The chain combines TRBV11-2 with TRBJ2-1, with D perhaps matching TRBD2 (5 bases). The CDR3 is made up of 17 amino acids. Per germline, CDR1 SGHAT and CDR2 FQNNGV. The V and J ends lost 0 bases and 0 bases respectively, with 12 bases between them. The CDR3, as DNA: TGTGCCAGCAGCTTAGATCGCGGGCTATTCTCCTACAATGAGCAGTTCTTC. This encodes CASSLDRGLFSYNEQFF.

This clone occurred a few times. J is TRBJ2-7 and V is TRBV2, with TRBD1 matching over 9 bases. CDR3 size: 15 residues. Trimming took 5 bases from V and 3 from J; bases not matched to a gene: 8. Germline CDR1 and CDR2: SNHLY and FYNNEI. CDR3: CASSTADRGGYEQYF. As DNA, the CDR3 is TGTGCCAGCAGTACGGCGGACAGGGGAGGCTACGAGCAGTACTTC.

V and J are TRBV5-1 and TRBJ2-7, with 9 bases that match TRBD1. Germline V gene lookup returns CDR1 SGHRS and CDR2 YFSETQ. V lost 5 bases, J lost 7 bases, and 7 bases stayed unmatched. The CDR3 length is 13 residues. The CDR3 nucleotides are TGCGCCAGCAGAATTAACAGGGGGCAGGAGCAGTACTTC. The encoded protein is CASRINRGQEQYF.

This rearrangement joins TRBV19 to TRBJ2-2; possible D gene TRBD1, 5 bases. Germline assignment: CDR1 LNHDA and CDR2 SQIVND (reference sequence). The ends were cut back, 7 bases at V and 2 bases at J, with 11 bases in the middle. The CDR3 length is 14 residues. This chain's CDR3 is CASIGRGNTGELFF. The CDR3 DNA reads as TGTGCCAGTATTGGTAGGGGTAACACCGGGGAGCTGTTTTTT.

Only a few counts were recorded for this clone. The rearrangement joins TRBV5-1 to TRBJ2-5, with D tentatively TRBD1 (5 bases). Per the germline V gene, CDR1 is SGHRS and CDR2 is YFSETQ. V dropped 2 bases and J dropped 2 bases, with 10 bases sitting between them. The CDR3 extends over 14 amino acids. The chain's CDR3 is CASSLQDTQETQYF. In nucleotides, the CDR3 is TGCGCCAGCAGCTTACAGGATACTCAAGAGACCCAGTACTTC.

V gene TRBV7-2 combines with J gene TRBJ2-7, with 7 bases that match TRBD1. CDR3 length: 18 residues. Germline CDR1 SGHTA, CDR2 FQGNSA. Germline trimming cut 5 bases from V and 0 bases from J; bases unmatched to any gene: 16. This CDR3 is CASSPRQGSPLSSYEQYF. As DNA, the CDR3 is TGTGCCAGCAGCCCAAGACAGGGATCCCCCCTCAGCTCCTACGAGCAGTACTTC. The full variable domain, its missing parts supplied by reference TRBV7-2 and TRBJ2-7, is GAGVSQSPSNKVTEKGKDVELRCDPISGHTALYWYRQSLGQGLEFLIYFQGNSAPDKSGLPSDRFSAERTGGSVSTLTIQRTQQEDSAVYLCASSPRQGSPLSSYEQYFGPGTRLTVT.

This clone came up a few times. The chain employs TRBV29-1 and TRBJ2-7; tentatively, D is TRBD2 (5 bases). Germline CDR1 reads SQVTM; CDR2 reads ANQGSEA. The CDR3 runs to 12 residues. With 6 bases removed from V and 7 bases from J, the gap between germline ends came to 16 bases. In DNA, the CDR3 is TGCAGCGTCTCTAGCCCGGCGCGGGAGCAGTACTTC. As protein: CSVSSPAREQYF.

This chain uses TRBV6-5 with TRBJ1-6, with 10 bases lining up with TRBD1. V lost 0 bases to trimming and J lost 8 bases; unmatched junction nucleotides: 1. This CDR3 has 15 residues. Germline V gives CDR1 MNHEY, CDR2 SVGAGI. CDR3 in amino acids: CASSYSGTGDSPLHF. CDR3 nucleotide sequence: TGTGCCAGCAGTTACTCGGGGACAGGGGATTCACCCCTCCACTTT.

This clone was recorded a few times. This CDR3 reads CASSYSLERDTQYF. The CDR3 nucleotides are TGTGCCAGCAGTTACTCGTTAGAAAGAGATACGCAGTATTTT. V gene TRBV6-6 combines with J gene TRBJ2-3; D ambiguous. Per the germline V gene, CDR1 is MNHNY and CDR2 is SVGAGI (reference sequence). This CDR3 has 14 residues. V lost 0 bases and J lost 5, with 9 bases in between.

This rearrangement joins TRBV9 to TRBJ2-3; possible D gene TRBD2, 7 bases. The germline CDR1 and CDR2 sequences are SGDLS and YYNGEE. The V gene lost 0 bases and the J gene lost 2 bases, with 13 bases spanning the gap. There are 16 residues in the CDR3. The CDR3 is CASSVESGGHTDTQYF. CDR3 sequence (DNA): TGTGCCAGCAGCGTAGAGTCCGGGGGGCACACAGATACGCAGTATTTT.

This sequence joins TRBV18 and TRBJ2-5; TRBD1 is a possible D gene (6 bases). V was trimmed by 0 bases and J by 1 base, leaving 9 bases between them. Germline CDR1 and CDR2: KGHSH and LQKENI. The CDR3 is made up of 15 amino acids. The CDR3 reads CASSPPSRGQETQYF. Here the CDR3 DNA reads TGTGCCAGCTCACCACCGAGCAGGGGCCAAGAGACCCAGTACTTC.

The gene calls are TRBV7-9 and TRBJ2-2, with TRBD1 matching over 7 bases. Germline assignment: CDR1 SEHNR and CDR2 FQNEAQ (reference sequence). V lost 5 bases and J lost 2; bases outside the gene matches: 5. The CDR3 is 15 residues long. The CDR3 nucleotides are TGTGCCAGCAGCCTCAGGGGGAGCAACACCGGGGAGCTGTTTTTT. As protein: CASSLRGSNTGELFF.

The genes are TRBV7-9 and TRBJ1-1, with D tentatively TRBD1 (5 bases). V was pared by 5 bases and J by 0 bases, with 13 bases between. CDR1 and CDR2 (germline): SEHNR, FQNEAQ (reference sequence). The CDR3 totals 15 residues. The CDR3 DNA reads as TGTGCCAGCAGCCCAGGCGGGGGAGTGAACACTGAAGCTTTCTTT. Amino acid sequence: CASSPGGGVNTEAFF.

The table lists this clone with a few counts. The chain combines TRBV5-1 with TRBJ2-7, with 14 bases identical to TRBD2. CDR1 is SGHRS, CDR2 YFSETQ, per germline. Unmatched junction bases numbered 6, after V lost 4 bases and J lost 3 bases. The CDR3 loop spans 16 amino acids. The DNA for the CDR3 is TGCGCCAGCAGCGCGGGACTAGCGGGGGTAGGCTACGAGCAGTACTTC. Amino acid sequence: CASSAGLAGVGYEQYF. Based on the CDR3 plus reference TRBV5-1 and TRBJ2-7, the full variable domain is KAGVTQTPRYLIKTRGQQVTLSCSPISGHRSVSWYQQTPGQGLQFLFEYFSETQRNKGNFPGRFSGRQFSNSRSEMNVSTLELGDSALYLCASSAGLAGVGYEQYFGPGTRLTVT.

This chain connects TRBV5-4 to TRBJ1-2, with D hard to call. Trimming shortened V by 0 bases and J by 2 bases, and 11 bases separated the two germline ends. In germline, CDR1 is SGHNT, CDR2 YYREEE (reference sequence). The CDR3 consists of 15 residues. CDR3 in DNA: TGTGCCAGCAGCTTGGCCTCTTCGGGAAACTATGGCTACACCTTC. Its protein is CASSLASSGNYGYTF.

The V gene is TRBV9, the J gene TRBJ2-5; 7 nucleotides agree with TRBD2. The CDR3 is 15 residues long. The germline V gene has CDR1 SGDLS and CDR2 YYNGEE. The V segment lost 0 bases and the J segment 5 bases; nucleotides outside the gene matches: 7. In nucleotides, the CDR3 is TGTGCCAGCAGCGTAGGCCCTCAGGGAGGGGAGACCCAGTACTTC. This gives the protein CASSVGPQGGETQYF.

This chain uses TRBV6-1 with TRBJ2-7, with D possibly TRBD2 on 6 matching bases. CDR1 is MNHNS, CDR2 SASEGT, per germline. Trimming pared 7 bases from V and 0 bases from J, leaving 16 bases between. The CDR3 is 15 residues long. For the CDR3, the DNA is TGTGCCAGCACTGGGGGGACTGGGAGCTCCTACGAGCAGTACTTC. It codes for CASTGGTGSSYEQYF.

This clone was counted a few times. The chain is built from TRBV7-9 and TRBJ1-4; no clear D. V gave up 6 bases and J gave up 0 bases, with 8 bases separating them. CDR3 length: 14 residues. Looked up from germline, CDR1 is SEHNR and CDR2 is FQNEAQ (reference sequence). The CDR3 loop is CASRYIATNEKLFF. The CDR3 DNA sequence: TGTGCCAGCAGATACATTGCAACTAATGAAAAACTGTTTTTT.

This clone was seen more than once but under ten times. The J gene is TRBJ2-7, the V gene TRBV11-2; the match to TRBD2 covers 9 bases. Looked up from germline, CDR1 is SGHAT and CDR2 is FQNNGV. J was trimmed by 2 bases and V by 1 base; bases with no gene match: 9. CDR3 length equals 17 residues. The CDR3 spells CASSLVRRLADTYEQYF. CDR3 in DNA: TGTGCCAGCAGCTTAGTCCGGAGACTAGCGGATACCTACGAGCAGTACTTC.

Only a few counts were recorded for this clone. V usage is TRBV7-9 and J usage is TRBJ1-1, with a weak D call TRBD1 (6 bases). CDR1 is SEHNR and CDR2 is FQNEAQ in the germline V gene (reference sequence). The CDR3 covers 12 residues. Trimming stripped 8 bases from V and 9 bases from J, with 16 bases between. The CDR3 protein is CASLDPGHQAFF. CDR3 DNA: TGTGCCAGCCTCGACCCGGGACACCAAGCTTTCTTT.

This sequence joins TRBV29-1 and TRBJ2-3; TRBD2 matches 9 bases. The CDR3 is made up of 15 amino acids. V gave up 7 bases and J gave up 2 bases; unmatched junction bases: 10. Per germline, CDR1 SQVTM and CDR2 ANQGSEA. The CDR3 here is CSAGWSGGNTDTQYF. As DNA, the CDR3 is TGCAGCGCGGGCTGGAGCGGGGGGAACACAGATACGCAGTATTTT.

The chain employs TRBV7-9 and TRBJ2-1; TRBD2 matches 7 bases. V lost 0 bases, J lost 8 bases, and 10 bases stayed unmatched. Per the germline V gene, CDR1 is SEHNR and CDR2 is FQNEAQ (reference sequence). CDR3 length: 16 residues. CDR3 DNA sequence: TGTGCCAGCAGCTTAGCGGTGGGGGGGATTTTCGATGAGCAGTTCTTC. Its translation is CASSLAVGGIFDEQFF.